This entry concerns a single TCR beta chain. The data were taken from a study of blood T cell repertoires in COVID-19. Study in general: Acute-phase and convalescent COVID-19 samples originated in the United States, Italy and Spain. T cells, B-cell-depleted T cells, or PBMCs provided the cDNA or gDNA that served as material.

Original methodology: For nucleated cells, counts were estimated from reference gene primer amplification. Here immunoSEQ multiplex PCR was the method, and the copy in TCRdb shows in-frame clones only, minus some. For V, J and clone size, that table is used; D and trimming come from the DNA. This table holds 150,000 to 200,000 clones, almost 85% found once. One Seattle source followed patients from active infection through their disease course. The CDR3 extends over 16 amino acids. The J segment lost 4 bases and the V segment lost 4 bases, leaving 9 bases of the junction unmatched. CDR1 MNHEY and CDR2 SMNVEV come from the germline V gene (reference sequence).

The rearrangement joins TRBV27 to TRBJ2-2; 7 nucleotides align to TRBD2. The sequencing input was peripheral blood. This clonotype was obtained from a woman of 80 years or more with COVID-19, enrolled during active disease. CDR3 sequence: CASSSPWGRATGELFF. CDR3 nucleotides: TGTGCCAGCAGTTCGCCTTGGGGGAGGGCCACCGGGGAGCTGTTTTTT.